This T cell receptor (beta chain) was sequenced during a study of blood T cell repertoires in COVID-19. Background on the study: T cells, B-cell-depleted T cells, or PBMCs supplied cDNA or gDNA.

In the authors' methods: Reference gene primer amplification in the assay estimated nucleated cell counts. Profiling relied on immunoSEQ multiplex PCR, and the TCRdb table lists in-frame clones only, not all of them. V, J and clone size reflect that table, while D and trimming were determined from the DNA. The data show under 200,000 clones, roughly 75% seen once. V lost 5 bases and J lost 5; bases outside the gene matches: 6. The CDR3 covers 15 residues. Germline V gene lookup returns CDR1 MDHEN and CDR2 SYDVKM. The sample comprised peripheral blood. This rearrangement joins TRBV28 to TRBJ2-2; 9 bases map to TRBD2. The TCR originated in a man between 70 and 80 years old with active or convalescent COVID-19. Here the CDR3 reads CASSLVAGETGELFF. For the CDR3, the DNA is TGTGCCAGCAGTCTGGTAGCGGGAGAGACCGGGGAGCTGTTTTTT.